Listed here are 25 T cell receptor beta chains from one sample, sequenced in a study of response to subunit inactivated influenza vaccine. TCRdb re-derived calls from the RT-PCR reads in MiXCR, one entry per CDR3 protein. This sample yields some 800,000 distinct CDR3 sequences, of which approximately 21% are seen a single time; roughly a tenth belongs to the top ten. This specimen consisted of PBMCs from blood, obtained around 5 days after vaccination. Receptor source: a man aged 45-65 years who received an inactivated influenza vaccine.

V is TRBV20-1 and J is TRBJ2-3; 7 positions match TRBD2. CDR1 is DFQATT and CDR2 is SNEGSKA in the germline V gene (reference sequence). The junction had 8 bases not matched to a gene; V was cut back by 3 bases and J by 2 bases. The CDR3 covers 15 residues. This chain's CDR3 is CSARYPGLLTDTQYF. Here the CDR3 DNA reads TGCAGTGCTAGGTACCCGGGACTACTCACAGATACGCAGTATTTT.

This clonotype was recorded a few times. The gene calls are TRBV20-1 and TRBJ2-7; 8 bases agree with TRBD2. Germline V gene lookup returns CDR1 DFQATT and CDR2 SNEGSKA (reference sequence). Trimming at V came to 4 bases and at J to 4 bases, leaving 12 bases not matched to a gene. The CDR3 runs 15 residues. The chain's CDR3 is CSAISREGVWYEQYF. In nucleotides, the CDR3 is TGCAGTGCTATAAGCCGGGAGGGCGTCTGGTACGAGCAGTACTTC.

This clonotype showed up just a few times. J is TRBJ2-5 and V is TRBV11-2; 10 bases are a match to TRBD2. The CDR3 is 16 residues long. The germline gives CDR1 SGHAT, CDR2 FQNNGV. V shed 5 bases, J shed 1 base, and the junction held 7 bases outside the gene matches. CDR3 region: CASSPLAGSTQETQYF. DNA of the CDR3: TGTGCCAGCAGCCCACTAGCGGGAAGCACCCAAGAGACCCAGTACTTC.

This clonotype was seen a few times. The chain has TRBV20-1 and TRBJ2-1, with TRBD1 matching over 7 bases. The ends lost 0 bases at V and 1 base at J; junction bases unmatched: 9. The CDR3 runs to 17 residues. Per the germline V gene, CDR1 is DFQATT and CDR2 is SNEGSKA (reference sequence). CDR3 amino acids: CSARDGYGDRSYNEQFF. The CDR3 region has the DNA TGCAGTGCTAGAGATGGGTACGGGGACAGATCCTACAATGAGCAGTTCTTC.

This chain's CDR3 is CSVARENREKLFF. In DNA, the CDR3 is TGCAGCGTTGCCAGGGAGAATCGTGAAAAACTGTTTTTT. J is TRBJ1-4 and V is TRBV29-1; weak D call: TRBD1 (5 bases). This CDR3 spans 13 amino acids. Germline CDR1 and CDR2: SQVTM and ANQGSEA. V lost 4 bases and J 7 bases, leaving 13 bases between the germline ends.

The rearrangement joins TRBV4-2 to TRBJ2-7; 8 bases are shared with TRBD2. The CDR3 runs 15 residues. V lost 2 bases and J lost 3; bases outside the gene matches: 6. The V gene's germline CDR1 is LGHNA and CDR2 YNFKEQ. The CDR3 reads CASSQISGAHYEQYF. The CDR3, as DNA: TGTGCCAGCAGCCAAATTAGCGGGGCCCACTACGAGCAGTACTTC.

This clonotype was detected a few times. CDR3 amino acids: CASSEARNNSPLHF. CDR3 coding DNA: TGTGCCAGCAGTGAAGCAAGGAATAATTCACCCCTCCACTTT. V usage is TRBV6-1 and J usage is TRBJ1-6, with D unresolved. Trimming left V 0 bases short and J 5 bases short, with 5 bases between. The germline V gene encodes CDR1 MNHNS and CDR2 SASEGT. The CDR3 is 14 residues long.

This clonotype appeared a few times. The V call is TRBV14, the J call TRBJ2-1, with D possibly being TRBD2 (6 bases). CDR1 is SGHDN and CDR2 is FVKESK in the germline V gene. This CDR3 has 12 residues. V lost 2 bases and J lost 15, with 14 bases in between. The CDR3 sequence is CASSQYRDLLFF. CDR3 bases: TGTGCCAGCAGCCAATACCGGGACTTGTTGTTCTTC.

CDR3: CASSALGPYEQYF. The DNA for the CDR3 is TGTGCCAGCAGCGCACTCGGCCCCTACGAGCAGTACTTC. This chain links TRBV7-9 with TRBJ2-7; D gene uncertain. Germline CDR1 SEHNR, CDR2 FQNEAQ (reference sequence). CDR3 length: 13 residues. The V gene lost 5 bases and the J gene lost 2 bases, with 10 bases spanning the gap.

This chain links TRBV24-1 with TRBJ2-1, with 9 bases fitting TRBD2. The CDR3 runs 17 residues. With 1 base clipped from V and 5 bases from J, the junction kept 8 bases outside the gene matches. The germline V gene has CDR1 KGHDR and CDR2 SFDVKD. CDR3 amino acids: CATSDFSGLAGHNEQFF. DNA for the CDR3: TGTGCCACCAGTGATTTTTCAGGTCTAGCGGGGCACAATGAGCAGTTCTTC.

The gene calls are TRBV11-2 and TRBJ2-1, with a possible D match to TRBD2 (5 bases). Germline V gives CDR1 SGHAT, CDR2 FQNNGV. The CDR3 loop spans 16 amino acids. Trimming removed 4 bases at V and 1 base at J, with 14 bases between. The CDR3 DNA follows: TGTGCCAGCAGCTCCCGGCGGGCAGAATCCTACAATGAGCAGTTCTTC. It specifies CASSSRRAESYNEQFF.

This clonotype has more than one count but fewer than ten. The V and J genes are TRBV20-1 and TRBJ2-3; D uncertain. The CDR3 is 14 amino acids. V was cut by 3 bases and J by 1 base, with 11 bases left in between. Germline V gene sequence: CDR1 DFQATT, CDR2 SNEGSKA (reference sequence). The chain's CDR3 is CSARVKLRTDTQYF. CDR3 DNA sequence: TGCAGTGCTAGGGTCAAACTGCGCACAGATACGCAGTATTTT.

CDR3 nucleotides: TGTGCCAGCAGCCAGACAGGGGCGTACTACGAGCAGTACTTC. It translates to CASSQTGAYYEQYF. The J gene is TRBJ2-7, the V gene TRBV7-2, with TRBD1 matching over 8 bases. Trimming took 5 bases from V and 3 from J; bases not matched to a gene: 6. This CDR3 is built from 14 residues. CDR1 is SGHTA and CDR2 is FQGNSA in the germline V gene.

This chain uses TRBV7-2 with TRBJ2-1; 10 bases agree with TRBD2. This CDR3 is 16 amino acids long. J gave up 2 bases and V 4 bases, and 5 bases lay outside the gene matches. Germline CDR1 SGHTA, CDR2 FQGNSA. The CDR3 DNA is TGTGCCAGCAGCTCTCAAAGCGGGGGGGCCTACAATGAGCAGTTCTTC. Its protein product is CASSSQSGGAYNEQFF.

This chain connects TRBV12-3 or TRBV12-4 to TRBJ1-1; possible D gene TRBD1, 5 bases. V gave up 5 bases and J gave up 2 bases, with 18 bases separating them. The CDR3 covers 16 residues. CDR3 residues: CASSPSGGMSNTEAFF. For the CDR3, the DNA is TGTGCCAGCAGTCCCTCGGGGGGAATGTCTAACACTGAAGCTTTCTTT.

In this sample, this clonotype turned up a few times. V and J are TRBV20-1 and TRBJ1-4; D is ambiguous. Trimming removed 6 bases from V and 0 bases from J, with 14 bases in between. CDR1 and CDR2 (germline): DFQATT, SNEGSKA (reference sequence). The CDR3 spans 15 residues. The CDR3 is CSAPKGGSTNEKLFF. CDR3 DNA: TGCAGTGCCCCTAAGGGAGGTTCAACTAATGAAAAACTGTTTTTT.

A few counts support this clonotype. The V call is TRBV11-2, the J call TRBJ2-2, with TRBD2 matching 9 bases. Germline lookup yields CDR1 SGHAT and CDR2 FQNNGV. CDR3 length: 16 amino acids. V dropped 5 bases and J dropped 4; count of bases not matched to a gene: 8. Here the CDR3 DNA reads TGTGCCAGCAGCCCCCGGCGCGGGAGGGGCACCGGGGAGCTGTTTTTT. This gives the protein CASSPRRGRGTGELFF.

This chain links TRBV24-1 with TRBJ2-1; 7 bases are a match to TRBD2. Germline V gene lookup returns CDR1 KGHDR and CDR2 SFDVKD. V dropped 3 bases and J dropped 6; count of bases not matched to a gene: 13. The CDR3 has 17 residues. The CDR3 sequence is CATSDPLRGLAVNEQFF. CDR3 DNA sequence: TGTGCCACCAGTGATCCCCTACGTGGGCTAGCGGTCAATGAGCAGTTCTTC.

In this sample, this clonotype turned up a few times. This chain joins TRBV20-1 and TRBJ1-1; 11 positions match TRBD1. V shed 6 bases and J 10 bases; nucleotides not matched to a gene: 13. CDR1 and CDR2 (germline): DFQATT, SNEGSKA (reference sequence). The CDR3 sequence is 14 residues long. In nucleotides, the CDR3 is TGCAGTGCCAGGGACAGGGGGAAGATTTTCTTAGCTTTCTTT. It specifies CSARDRGKIFLAFF.

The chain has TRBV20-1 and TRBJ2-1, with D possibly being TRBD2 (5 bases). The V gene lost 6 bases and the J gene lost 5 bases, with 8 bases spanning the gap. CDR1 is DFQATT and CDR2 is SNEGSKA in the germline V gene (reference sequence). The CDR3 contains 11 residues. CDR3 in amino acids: CSAARDNEQFF. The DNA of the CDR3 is TGCAGTGCGGCGCGGGACAATGAGCAGTTCTTC.

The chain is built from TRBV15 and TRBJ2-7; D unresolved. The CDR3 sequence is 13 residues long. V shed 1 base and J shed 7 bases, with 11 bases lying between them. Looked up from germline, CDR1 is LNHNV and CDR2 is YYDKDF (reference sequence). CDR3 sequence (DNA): TGTGCCACCAGCAGAGTATCCGAAACAGAGCAGTACTTC. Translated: CATSRVSETEQYF.

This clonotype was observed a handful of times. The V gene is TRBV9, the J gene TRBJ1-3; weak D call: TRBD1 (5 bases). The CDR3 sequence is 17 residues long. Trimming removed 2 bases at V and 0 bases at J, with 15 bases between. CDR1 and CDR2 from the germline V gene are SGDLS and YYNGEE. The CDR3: CASSVEGPMSSGNTIYF. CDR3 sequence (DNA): TGTGCCAGCAGCGTGGAGGGACCTATGAGCTCTGGAAACACCATATATTTT. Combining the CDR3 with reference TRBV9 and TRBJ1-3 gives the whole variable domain DSGVTQTPKHLITATGQRVTLRCSPRSGDLSVYWYQQSLDQGLQFLIQYYNGEERAKGNILERFSAQQFPDLHSELNLSSLELGDSALYFCASSVEGPMSSGNTIYFGEGSWLTVV.

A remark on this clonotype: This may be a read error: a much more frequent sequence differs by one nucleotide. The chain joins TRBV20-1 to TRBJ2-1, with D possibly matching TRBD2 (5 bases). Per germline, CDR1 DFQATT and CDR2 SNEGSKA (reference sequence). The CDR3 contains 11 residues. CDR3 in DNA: TGCAGTGCTAAAGACTACAATGAGCTGTTCTTC. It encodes CSAKDYNELFF.

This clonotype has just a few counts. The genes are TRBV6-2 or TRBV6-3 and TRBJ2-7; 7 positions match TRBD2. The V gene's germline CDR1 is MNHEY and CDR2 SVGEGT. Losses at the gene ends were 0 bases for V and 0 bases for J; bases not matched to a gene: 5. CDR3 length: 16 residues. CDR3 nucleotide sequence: TGTGCCAGCAGTTACTCGGGACGGGGGGACTCCTACGAGCAGTACTTC. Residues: CASSYSGRGDSYEQYF.

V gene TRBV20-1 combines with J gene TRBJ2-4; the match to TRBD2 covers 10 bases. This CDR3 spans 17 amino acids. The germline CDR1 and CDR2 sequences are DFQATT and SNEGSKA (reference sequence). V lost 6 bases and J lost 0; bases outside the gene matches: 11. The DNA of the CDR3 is TGCAGTGCCCGCCGTGGGACTAGCGTCCTAGCCAAAAACATTCAGTACTTC. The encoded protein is CSARRGTSVLAKNIQYF.